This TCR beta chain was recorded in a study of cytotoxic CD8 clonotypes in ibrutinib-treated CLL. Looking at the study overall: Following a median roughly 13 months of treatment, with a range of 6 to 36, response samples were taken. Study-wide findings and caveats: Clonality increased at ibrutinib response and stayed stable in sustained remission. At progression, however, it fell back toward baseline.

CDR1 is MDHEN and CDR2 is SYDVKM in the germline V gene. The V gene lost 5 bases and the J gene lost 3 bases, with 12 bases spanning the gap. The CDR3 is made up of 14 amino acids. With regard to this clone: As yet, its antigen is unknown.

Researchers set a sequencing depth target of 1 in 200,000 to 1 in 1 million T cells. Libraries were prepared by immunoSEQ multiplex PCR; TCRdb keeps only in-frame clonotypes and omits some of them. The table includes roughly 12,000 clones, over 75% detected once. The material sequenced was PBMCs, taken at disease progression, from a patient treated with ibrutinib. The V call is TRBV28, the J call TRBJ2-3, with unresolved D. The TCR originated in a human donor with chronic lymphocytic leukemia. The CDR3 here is CASSPPARTDTQYF. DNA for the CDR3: TGTGCCAGCAGTCCACCGGCACGGACAGATACGCAGTATTTT.